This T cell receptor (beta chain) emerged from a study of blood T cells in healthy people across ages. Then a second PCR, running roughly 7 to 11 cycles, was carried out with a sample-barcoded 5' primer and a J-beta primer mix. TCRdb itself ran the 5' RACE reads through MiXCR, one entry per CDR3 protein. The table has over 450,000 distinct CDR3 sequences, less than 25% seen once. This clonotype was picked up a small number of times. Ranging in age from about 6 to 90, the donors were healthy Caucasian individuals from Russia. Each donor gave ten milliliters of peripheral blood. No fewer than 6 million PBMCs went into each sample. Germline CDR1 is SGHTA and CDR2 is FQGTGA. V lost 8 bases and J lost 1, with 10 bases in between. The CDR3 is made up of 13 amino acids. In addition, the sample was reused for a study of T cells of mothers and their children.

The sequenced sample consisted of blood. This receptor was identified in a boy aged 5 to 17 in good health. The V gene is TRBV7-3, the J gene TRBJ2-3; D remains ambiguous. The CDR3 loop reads CASRKAGTDTQYF. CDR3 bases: TGTGCCAGCCGAAAGGCTGGCACAGATACGCAGTATTTT.